The sequence of this T cell receptor (beta chain) was determined in a study of blood T cells in healthy people across ages. Study-level information: About one barcoded beta molecule per two T cells came from capture by template switching.

Concerning this clonotype itself: Its antigen remains unidentified.

The study's findings and limits: There was no known CMV status for donors, so expanded clonotype changes were possibly confounded.

A second roughly 6 to 11 cycle PCR used barcoded and J-beta primers. Via MiXCR, TCRdb re-called the 5' RACE reads, giving one row per CDR3 protein. The data show some 1 million distinct CDR3 sequences, around 45% seen once. CDR3 length equals 13 residues. With 9 bases clipped from V and 5 bases from J, the junction kept 7 bases outside the gene matches. CDR1 is KGHDR, CDR2 SFDVKD, per germline. This rearrangement joins TRBV24-1 to TRBJ2-5; 8 positions agree with TRBD1. The sample consisted of blood. This sequence originates from a woman aged 55-70 years in good health. The chain's CDR3 is CATSGGVDETQYF. CDR3 in DNA: TGTGCCACCTCAGGGGGCGTGGACGAGACCCAGTACTTC.